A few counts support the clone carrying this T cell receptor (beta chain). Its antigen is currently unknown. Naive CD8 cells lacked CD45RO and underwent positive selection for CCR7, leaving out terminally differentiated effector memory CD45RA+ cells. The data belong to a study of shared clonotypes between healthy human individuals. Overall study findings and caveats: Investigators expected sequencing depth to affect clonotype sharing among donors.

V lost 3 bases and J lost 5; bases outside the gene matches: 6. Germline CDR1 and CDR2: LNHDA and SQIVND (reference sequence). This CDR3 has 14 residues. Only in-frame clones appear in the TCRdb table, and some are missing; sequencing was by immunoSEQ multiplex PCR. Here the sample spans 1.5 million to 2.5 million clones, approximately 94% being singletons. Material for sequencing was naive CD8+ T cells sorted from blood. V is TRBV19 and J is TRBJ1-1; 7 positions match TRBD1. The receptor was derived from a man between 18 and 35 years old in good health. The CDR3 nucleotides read TGTGCCAGTAGTATCTCAGGGGGGAGGACTGAAGCTTTCTTT. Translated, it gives CASSISGGRTEAFF.